One and the same sample provided the 24 T cell receptor beta chains below, sequenced in a study of blood T cell repertoires in COVID-19. This table comes from immunoSEQ multiplex PCR, and its TCRdb copy is limited to in-frame clones, with some not included. The sample lists 20,000 to 25,000 clones, roughly nine tenths occurring once. Sequenced input: peripheral blood. These receptors all stem from a human donor with active COVID-19. The donor label of this sample is uncertain.

The chain employs TRBV5-6 and TRBJ1-1; D unclear. The CDR3 runs 12 residues. Deletions cut 3 bases from V and 1 base from J, with 4 bases between. The germline gives CDR1 SGHDT, CDR2 YYEEEE. The CDR3 DNA is TGTGCCAGCAGCTGGCAGAACACTGAAGCTTTCTTT. Translation gives CASSWQNTEAFF.

This clone is a singleton in its sample. The chain is built from TRBV12-5 and TRBJ1-2; D is unclear. V was trimmed by 3 bases and J by 8 bases, leaving 13 bases between them. In germline, CDR1 is LGHNT, CDR2 FRNRAP. CDR3 size: 13 residues. The CDR3 loop reads CASGLSARGGYTF. CDR3 DNA: TGTGCTAGTGGTTTATCGGCCCGGGGAGGCTACACCTTC. Full variable domain (rest looked up from reference TRBV12-5 and TRBJ1-2): DARVTQTPRHKVTEMGQEVTMRCQPILGHNTVFWYRQTMMQGLELLAYFRNRAPLDDSGMPKDRFSAEMPDATLATLKIQPSEPRDSAVYFCASGLSARGGYTFGSGTRLTVV.

The V and J genes are TRBV12-5 and TRBJ2-2; 9 bases match TRBD1. This CDR3 contains 19 residues. The germline CDR1 and CDR2 sequences are LGHNT and FRNRAP. With 4 bases clipped from V and 1 base from J, the junction kept 13 bases outside the gene matches. The CDR3: CASGSWGMGTGKNTGELFF. CDR3 nucleotides: TGTGCTAGTGGTTCTTGGGGGATGGGGACAGGGAAGAACACCGGGGAGCTGTTTTTT.

The V call is TRBV7-2, the J call TRBJ1-1; no clear D. Trimming left V 5 bases short and J 6 bases short, with 19 bases between. Germline V gene sequence: CDR1 SGHTA, CDR2 FQGNSA. The CDR3 length is 15 residues. The CDR3 DNA sequence: TGTGCCAGCAGCACGAAGGAGGGTTCGTTAGCTGAAGCTTTCTTT. It specifies CASSTKEGSLAEAFF. Full variable domain (outside the CDR3, taken from reference TRBV7-2 and TRBJ1-1): GAGVSQSPSNKVTEKGKDVELRCDPISGHTALYWYRQSLGQGLEFLIYFQGNSAPDKSGLPSDRFSAERTGGSVSTLTIQRTQQEDSAVYLCASSTKEGSLAEAFFGQGTRLTVV.

The chain is built from TRBV3-1 (or the pseudogene TRBV3-2) and TRBJ2-2; D call uncertain. The V and J ends lost 2 bases and 4 bases respectively, with 11 bases between them. The CDR3 spans 15 residues. Germline CDR1 LGHDT, CDR2 YNNKEL (reference sequence). In nucleotides, the CDR3 is TGTGCCAGCAGCCAACGGAATCAGGCCACCGGGGAGCTGTTTTTT. Its translation is CASSQRNQATGELFF.

In its sample, this clone was seen once. In DNA, the CDR3 is TGTGCCAGCAGCTCTCTAGCGGGAGGGCCGAACGAGCAGTACTTC. Translated: CASSSLAGGPNEQYF. The chain recombines TRBV7-2 with TRBJ2-7; 12 bases line up with TRBD2. J was trimmed by 5 bases and V by 4 bases; bases with no gene match: 6. Per germline, CDR1 SGHTA and CDR2 FQGNSA. The CDR3 totals 15 residues.

The chain has TRBV2 and TRBJ2-1; 10 bases are a match to TRBD2. CDR1 is SNHLY and CDR2 is FYNNEI in the germline V gene. Germline trimming cut 6 bases from V and 0 bases from J; bases unmatched to any gene: 5. The CDR3 extends over 16 amino acids. CDR3 nucleotide sequence: TGTGCCAGCAGAAGGGGACTAGCGATCTCCTACAATGAGCAGTTCTTC. Translation gives CASRRGLAISYNEQFF.

This clone was recorded once. The chain couples TRBV19 to TRBJ1-1; a possible D gene is TRBD1 (5 bases). The CDR3 has 15 residues. The V end was cut by 10 bases, the J end by 0 bases, with 18 bases between. The germline V gene encodes CDR1 LNHDA and CDR2 SQIVND (reference sequence). CDR3 residues: CATHSTAQMNTEAFF. The CDR3 DNA sequence: TGTGCCACCCACTCGACAGCCCAAATGAACACTGAAGCTTTCTTT.

This chain joins TRBV7-6 and TRBJ2-5; D is possibly TRBD2 (5 bases). Trimming pared 1 base from V and 8 bases from J, leaving 11 bases between. The CDR3 has 13 residues. The germline V gene encodes CDR1 SGHVS and CDR2 FNYEAQ. Here the CDR3 reads CASSLEFRETQYF. As DNA, the CDR3 is TGTGCCAGCAGCTTAGAGTTTCGGGAAACCCAGTACTTC.

The chain links TRBV3-1 (or the pseudogene TRBV3-2) to TRBJ1-4; D is ambiguous. V lost 7 bases, J lost 0 bases, and 12 bases lay in between. The CDR3 has 15 amino acids. Germline V CDR1 and CDR2: LGHDT, YNNKEL (reference sequence). This chain's CDR3 is CASTLIGATNEKLFF. The CDR3 DNA sequence: TGTGCCAGCACCCTCATCGGGGCAACTAATGAAAAACTGTTTTTT.

This chain links TRBV4-2 with TRBJ1-3; D is perhaps TRBD1 (5 bases). The V and J ends lost 0 bases and 4 bases respectively, with 13 bases between them. This CDR3 has 16 amino acids. Looked up from germline, CDR1 is LGHNA and CDR2 is YNFKEQ. The CDR3, as DNA: TGTGCCAGCAGCCAAGAAGCTTGGGGCTCCGGAAACACCATATATTTT. Translation: CASSQEAWGSGNTIYF.

The CDR3 DNA reads as TGTGCCAGCTCACCACCGGGGACAGGGAGCTACGAGCAGTACTTC. Translation gives CASSPPGTGSYEQYF. This chain links TRBV18 with TRBJ2-7, with 9 bases identical to TRBD1. Per the germline V gene, CDR1 is KGHSH and CDR2 is LQKENI. V shed 0 bases and J 3 bases; nucleotides not matched to a gene: 3. The CDR3 consists of 15 residues.

The chain has TRBV3-1 (or the pseudogene TRBV3-2) and TRBJ2-5, with 11 bases fitting TRBD2. V shed 4 bases and J 2 bases; nucleotides not matched to a gene: 6. This CDR3 is 16 amino acids long. Germline V gives CDR1 LGHDT, CDR2 YNNKEL (reference sequence). The CDR3 bases are TGTGCCAGCAGCCTAGCGGGGGGGCCGAGGCAAGAGACCCAGTACTTC. This gives the protein CASSLAGGPRQETQYF.

The chain carries TRBV7-8 and TRBJ1-2; D is unresolved. Looked up from germline, CDR1 is SGHVS and CDR2 is FQNEAQ. V shed 7 bases and J shed 1 base, with 22 bases lying between them. The CDR3 length is 17 residues. The CDR3 loop is CASTQEPGRSSNYGYTF. The CDR3 DNA sequence: TGTGCCAGCACCCAAGAACCGGGGAGATCGAGTAACTATGGCTACACCTTC.

The chain combines TRBV29-1 with TRBJ1-1; tentative D call: TRBD1 (6 bases). Trimming stripped 4 bases from V and 5 bases from J, with 11 bases between. Germline CDR1 and CDR2: SQVTM and ANQGSEA. The CDR3 covers 12 residues. CDR3 sequence: CSVVFQGTEAFF. DNA for the CDR3: TGCAGCGTTGTATTCCAGGGGACTGAAGCTTTCTTT.

The chain combines TRBV3-1 (or the pseudogene TRBV3-2) with TRBJ2-2; no clear D. V lost 5 bases, J lost 5 bases, and 18 bases lay in between. The CDR3 consists of 16 residues. Germline loops: CDR1 LGHDT, CDR2 YNNKEL (reference sequence). Here the CDR3 DNA reads TGTGCCAGCAGCAAAGGTAATTCAGGCTTGACCGGGGAGCTGTTTTTT. This codes for CASSKGNSGLTGELFF.

The chain carries TRBV6-5 and TRBJ1-1; TRBD1 matches 8 bases. The V and J ends lost 5 bases and 3 bases, in that order; junction bases with no gene match: 5. Looked up from germline, CDR1 is MNHEY and CDR2 is SVGAGI. This CDR3 comprises 14 residues. CDR3 sequence reads: CASSHRQGYTEAFF. In DNA form, the CDR3 reads TGTGCCAGCAGTCACCGACAGGGGTACACTGAAGCTTTCTTT.

This chain connects TRBV10-3 to TRBJ1-4; the D is unclear. Between the trimmed V and J ends, which lost 2 bases and 2 bases, there was a span of 6 bases. The CDR3 loop spans 14 amino acids. The germline V gene has CDR1 ENHRY and CDR2 SYGVKD. In DNA, the CDR3 is TGTGCCATCAGTGAGGGTAGCACTAATGAAAAACTGTTTTTT. Protein product: CAISEGSTNEKLFF.

The rearrangement joins TRBV6-5 to TRBJ1-2; 11 bases match TRBD1. Per germline, CDR1 MNHEY and CDR2 SVGAGI. CDR3 length: 15 residues. J gave up 5 bases and V 5 bases, and 7 bases lay outside the gene matches. CDR3 nucleotides: TGTGCCAGCAGTCAGGGGACAGGGGGAAAATATGGCTACACCTTC. Encoded protein: CASSQGTGGKYGYTF.

This chain uses TRBV29-1 with TRBJ2-7; TRBD2 is a possible D gene (6 bases). The germline V gene has CDR1 SQVTM and CDR2 ANQGSEA. Deletions cut 0 bases from V and 10 bases from J, with 13 bases between. This CDR3 has 12 residues. CDR3 region: CSVEDGGVEQYF. Here the CDR3 DNA reads TGCAGCGTTGAAGATGGAGGGGTCGAACAGTACTTC.

With regard to this clone: The junction does not match germline at one end; this may be a read error. This chain uses TRBV12-3 or TRBV12-4 with TRBJ1-5; D unresolved. This CDR3 comprises 12 residues. CDR3 protein: CASSTNNQAQHF. DNA of the CDR3: TGTGCCAGCAGTACCAACAATCAGGCCCAGCATTTT.

The gene calls are TRBV2 and TRBJ1-5, with D possibly being TRBD1 (6 bases). Between the trimmed V and J ends, which lost 6 bases and 4 bases, there was a span of 16 bases. Germline CDR1 SNHLY, CDR2 FYNNEI. CDR3 size: 15 residues. The CDR3 is CASSPQGTRNQPQHF. In DNA, the CDR3 is TGTGCCAGCAGCCCACAGGGTACTCGGAATCAGCCCCAGCATTTT.

The chain links TRBV6-2 or TRBV6-3 to TRBJ1-3; D may be TRBD1 (6 bases). CDR1 and CDR2 (germline): MNHEY, SVGEGT. This CDR3 is 19 amino acids long. Between the trimmed V and J ends, which lost 4 bases and 0 bases, there was a span of 22 bases. The CDR3 is CASSSNYGTLLYSGNTIYF. The DNA of the CDR3 is TGTGCCAGCAGTTCCAACTACGGGACACTCCTTTACTCTGGAAACACCATATATTTT.

The chain combines TRBV3-1 (or the pseudogene TRBV3-2) with TRBJ2-1, with 13 bases lining up with TRBD2. V lost 4 bases and J lost 0; bases outside the gene matches: 9. The CDR3 sequence is 19 residues long. Per germline, CDR1 LGHDT and CDR2 YNNKEL (reference sequence). The CDR3 region has the DNA TGTGCCAGCAGCCCAACGACTAGCGGGGGGCAAAGCTCCTACAATGAGCAGTTCTTC. Amino acid sequence: CASSPTTSGGQSSYNEQFF.